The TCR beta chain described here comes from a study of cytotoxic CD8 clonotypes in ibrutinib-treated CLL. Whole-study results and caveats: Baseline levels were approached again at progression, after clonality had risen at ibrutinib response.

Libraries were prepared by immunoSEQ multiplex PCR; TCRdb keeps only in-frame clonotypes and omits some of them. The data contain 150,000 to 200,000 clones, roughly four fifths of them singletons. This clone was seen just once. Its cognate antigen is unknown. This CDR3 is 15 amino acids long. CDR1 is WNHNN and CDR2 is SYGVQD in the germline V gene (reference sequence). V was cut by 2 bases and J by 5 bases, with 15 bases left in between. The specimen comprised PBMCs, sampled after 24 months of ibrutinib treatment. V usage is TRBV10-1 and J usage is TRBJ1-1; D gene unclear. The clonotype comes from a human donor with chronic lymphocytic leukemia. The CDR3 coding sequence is TGCGCCAGCAGTGAGAGTTGGACGGGGAGGACTGAAGCTTTCTTT. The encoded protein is CASSESWTGRTEAFF.